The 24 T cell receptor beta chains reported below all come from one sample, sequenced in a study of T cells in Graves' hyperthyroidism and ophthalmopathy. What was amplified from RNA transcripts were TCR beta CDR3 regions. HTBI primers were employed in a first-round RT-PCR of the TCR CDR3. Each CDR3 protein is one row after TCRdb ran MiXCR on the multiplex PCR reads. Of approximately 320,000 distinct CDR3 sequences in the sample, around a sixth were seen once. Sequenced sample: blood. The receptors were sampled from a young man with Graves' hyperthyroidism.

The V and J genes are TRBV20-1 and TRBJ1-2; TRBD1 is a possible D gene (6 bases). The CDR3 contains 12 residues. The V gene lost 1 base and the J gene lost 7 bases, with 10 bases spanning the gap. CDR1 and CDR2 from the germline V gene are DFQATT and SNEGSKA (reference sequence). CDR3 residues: CSARVGAGGYTF. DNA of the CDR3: TGCAGTGCTAGAGTGGGGGCTGGTGGCTACACCTTC.

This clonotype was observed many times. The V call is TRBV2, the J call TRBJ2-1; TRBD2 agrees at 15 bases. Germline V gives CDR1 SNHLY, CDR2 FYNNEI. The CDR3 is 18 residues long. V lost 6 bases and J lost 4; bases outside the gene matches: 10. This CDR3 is CASRKPGLAGGIYNEQFF. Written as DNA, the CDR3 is TGTGCCAGCAGGAAGCCGGGACTAGCGGGAGGTATATACAATGAGCAGTTCTTC.

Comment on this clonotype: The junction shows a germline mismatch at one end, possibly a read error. The DNA for the CDR3 is TGTGTCAGCAGTTACCCCGGGACAGGGGGTATCTACGAGCAGTACTTC. This codes for CVSSYPGTGGIYEQYF. The chain employs TRBV28 and TRBJ2-7; 11 bases match TRBD1. Germline V gene sequence: CDR1 MDHEN, CDR2 SYDVKM. The CDR3 runs 16 residues. Variable domain in full (rest from reference TRBV28 and TRBJ2-7): DVKVTQSSRYLVKRTGEKVFLECVQDMDHENMFWYRQDPGLGLRLIYFSYDVKMKEKGDIPEGYSVSREKKERFSLILESASTNQTSMYLCVSSYPGTGGIYEQYFGPGTRLTVT.

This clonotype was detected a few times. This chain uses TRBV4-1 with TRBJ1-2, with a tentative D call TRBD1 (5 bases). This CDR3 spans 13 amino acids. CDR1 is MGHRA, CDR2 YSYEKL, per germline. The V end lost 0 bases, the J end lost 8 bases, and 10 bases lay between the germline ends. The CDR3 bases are TGCGCCAGCAGCCAAGATAGGGGAAAAGGCTACACCTTC. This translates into CASSQDRGKGYTF.

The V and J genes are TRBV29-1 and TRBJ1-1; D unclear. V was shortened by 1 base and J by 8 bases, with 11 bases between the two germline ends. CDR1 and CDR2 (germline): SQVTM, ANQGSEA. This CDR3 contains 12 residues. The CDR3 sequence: CSVEVGALEAFF. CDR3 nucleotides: TGCAGCGTTGAAGTCGGTGCATTGGAAGCTTTCTTT.

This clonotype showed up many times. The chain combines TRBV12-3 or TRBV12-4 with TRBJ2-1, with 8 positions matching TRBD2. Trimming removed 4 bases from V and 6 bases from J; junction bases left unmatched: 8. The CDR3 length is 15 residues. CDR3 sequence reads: CASSYREGLVNEQFF. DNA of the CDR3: TGTGCCAGCAGTTACAGGGAGGGACTAGTCAATGAGCAGTTCTTC.

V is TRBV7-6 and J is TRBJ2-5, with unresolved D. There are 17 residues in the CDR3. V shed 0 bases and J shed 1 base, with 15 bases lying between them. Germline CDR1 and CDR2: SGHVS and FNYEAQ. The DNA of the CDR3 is TGTGCCAGCAGCTTAGCGTGGACCGGTTTCCTCCAAGAGACCCAGTACTTC. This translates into CASSLAWTGFLQETQYF.

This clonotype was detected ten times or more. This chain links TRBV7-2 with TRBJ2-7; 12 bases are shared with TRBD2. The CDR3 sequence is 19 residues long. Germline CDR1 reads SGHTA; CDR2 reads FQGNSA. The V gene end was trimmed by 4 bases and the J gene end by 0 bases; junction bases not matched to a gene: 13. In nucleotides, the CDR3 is TGTGCCAGCAGCTCCTTCACCAGGACTAGCGGGATATTCTCCTACGAGCAGTACTTC. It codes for CASSSFTRTSGIFSYEQYF. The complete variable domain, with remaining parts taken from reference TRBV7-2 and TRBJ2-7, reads GAGVSQSPSNKVTEKGKDVELRCDPISGHTALYWYRQSLGQGLEFLIYFQGNSAPDKSGLPSDRFSAERTGGSVSTLTIQRTQQEDSAVYLCASSSFTRTSGIFSYEQYFGPGTRLTVT.

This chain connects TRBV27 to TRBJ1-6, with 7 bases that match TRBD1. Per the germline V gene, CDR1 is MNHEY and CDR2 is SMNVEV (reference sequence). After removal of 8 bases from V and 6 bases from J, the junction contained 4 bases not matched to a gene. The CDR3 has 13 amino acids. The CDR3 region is CASRRGFNSPLHF. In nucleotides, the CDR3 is TGTGCCAGCCGCAGGGGGTTTAATTCACCCCTCCACTTT.

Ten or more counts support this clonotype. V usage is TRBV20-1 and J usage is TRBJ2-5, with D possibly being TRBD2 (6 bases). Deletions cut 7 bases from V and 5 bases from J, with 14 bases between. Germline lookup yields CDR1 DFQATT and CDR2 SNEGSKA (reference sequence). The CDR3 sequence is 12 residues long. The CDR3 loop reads CSGELAGETQYF. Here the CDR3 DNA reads TGCAGTGGAGAACTAGCTGGGGAGACCCAGTACTTC.

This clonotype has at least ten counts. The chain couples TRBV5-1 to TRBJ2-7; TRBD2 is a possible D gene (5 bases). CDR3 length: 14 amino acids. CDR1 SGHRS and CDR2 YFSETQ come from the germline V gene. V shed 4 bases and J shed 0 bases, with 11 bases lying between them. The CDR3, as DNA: TGCGCCAGCAGCGGGAGTGTGGGCTCCTACGAGCAGTACTTC. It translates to CASSGSVGSYEQYF.

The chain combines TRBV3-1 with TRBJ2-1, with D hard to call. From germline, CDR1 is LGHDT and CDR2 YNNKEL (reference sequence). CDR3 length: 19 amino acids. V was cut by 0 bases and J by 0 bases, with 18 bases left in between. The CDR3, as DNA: TGTGCCAGCAGCCAAGAGTGGCGGATCCTCCCCAGCTCCTACAATGAGCAGTTCTTC. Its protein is CASSQEWRILPSSYNEQFF.

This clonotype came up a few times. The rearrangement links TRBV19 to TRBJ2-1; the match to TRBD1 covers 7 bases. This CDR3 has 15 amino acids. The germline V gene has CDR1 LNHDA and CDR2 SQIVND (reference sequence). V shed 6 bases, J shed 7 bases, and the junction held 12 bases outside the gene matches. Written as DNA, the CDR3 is TGTGCCAGTAGCACGATCCCCGGACAGGAGAATGAGCAGTTCTTC. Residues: CASSTIPGQENEQFF. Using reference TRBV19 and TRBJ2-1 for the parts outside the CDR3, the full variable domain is DGGITQSPKYLFRKEGQNVTLSCEQNLNHDAMYWYRQDPGQGLRLIYYSQIVNDFQKGDIAEGYSVSREKKESFPLTVTSAQKNPTAFYLCASSTIPGQENEQFFGPGTRLTVL.

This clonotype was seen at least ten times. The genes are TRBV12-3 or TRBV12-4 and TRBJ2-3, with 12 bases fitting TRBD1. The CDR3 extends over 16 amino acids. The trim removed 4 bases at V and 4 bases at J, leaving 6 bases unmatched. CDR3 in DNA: TGTGCCAGCAGTTCCGGGACAGGGGGCTTCTCAGATACGCAGTATTTT. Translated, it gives CASSSGTGGFSDTQYF.

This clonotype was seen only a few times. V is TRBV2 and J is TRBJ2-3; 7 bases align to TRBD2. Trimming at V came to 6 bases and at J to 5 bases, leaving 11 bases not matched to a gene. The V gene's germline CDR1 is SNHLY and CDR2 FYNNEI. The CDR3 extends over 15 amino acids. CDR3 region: CASSRREGGGDTQYF. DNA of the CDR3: TGTGCCAGCAGCCGCAGAGAGGGCGGGGGAGATACGCAGTATTTT.

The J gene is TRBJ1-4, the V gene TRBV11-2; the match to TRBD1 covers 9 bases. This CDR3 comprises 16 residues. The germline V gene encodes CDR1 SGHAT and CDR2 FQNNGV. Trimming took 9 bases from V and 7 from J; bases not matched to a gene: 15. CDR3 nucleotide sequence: TGTGCCAGTTCTTCCCCCCGGGACAGGGATCGTGAAAAACTGTTTTTT. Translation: CASSSPRDRDREKLFF.

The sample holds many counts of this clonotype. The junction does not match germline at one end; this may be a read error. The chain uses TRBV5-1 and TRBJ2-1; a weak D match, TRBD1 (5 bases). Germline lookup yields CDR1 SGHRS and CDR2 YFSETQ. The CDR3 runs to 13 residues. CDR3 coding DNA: TGTGCCAGCAGTTTAGTAGGGGACAATGAGCAGTTCTTC. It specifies CASSLVGDNEQFF.

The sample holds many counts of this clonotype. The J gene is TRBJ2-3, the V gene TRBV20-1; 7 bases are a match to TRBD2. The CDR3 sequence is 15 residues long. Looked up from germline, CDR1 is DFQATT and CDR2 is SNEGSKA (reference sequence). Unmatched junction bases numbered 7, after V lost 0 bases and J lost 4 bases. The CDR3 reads CSARDLAGDADTQYF. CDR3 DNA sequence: TGCAGTGCTAGAGATTTGGCGGGAGACGCAGATACGCAGTATTTT.

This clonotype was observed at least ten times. This CDR3 is CSASVGTYEQYF. The DNA for the CDR3 is TGCAGTGCTAGTGTGGGGACCTACGAGCAGTACTTC. The V gene is TRBV20-1, the J gene TRBJ2-7; D call uncertain. This CDR3 contains 12 residues. V lost 3 bases, J lost 2 bases, and 8 bases lay in between. CDR1 and CDR2 from the germline V gene are DFQATT and SNEGSKA (reference sequence).

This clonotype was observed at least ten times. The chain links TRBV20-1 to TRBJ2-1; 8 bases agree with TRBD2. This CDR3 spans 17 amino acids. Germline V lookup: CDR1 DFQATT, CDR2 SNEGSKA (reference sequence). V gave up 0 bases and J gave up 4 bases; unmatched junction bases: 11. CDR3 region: CSARDGTGGHIYNEQFF. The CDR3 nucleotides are TGCAGTGCTAGAGACGGGACGGGAGGGCACATTTACAATGAGCAGTTCTTC.

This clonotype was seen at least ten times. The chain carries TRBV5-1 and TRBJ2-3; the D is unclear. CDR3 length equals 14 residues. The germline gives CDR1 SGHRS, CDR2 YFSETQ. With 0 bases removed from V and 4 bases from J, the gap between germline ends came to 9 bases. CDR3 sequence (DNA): TGCGCCAGCAGCTTGGCTCGTAGGGCAGATACGCAGTATTTT. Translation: CASSLARRADTQYF.

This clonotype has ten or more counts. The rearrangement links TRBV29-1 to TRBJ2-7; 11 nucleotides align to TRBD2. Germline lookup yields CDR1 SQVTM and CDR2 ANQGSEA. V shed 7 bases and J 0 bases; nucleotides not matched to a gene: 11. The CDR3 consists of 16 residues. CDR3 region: CSAAGTSGLSSYEQYF. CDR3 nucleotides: TGCAGCGCCGCCGGGACTAGCGGTTTGAGCTCCTACGAGCAGTACTTC.

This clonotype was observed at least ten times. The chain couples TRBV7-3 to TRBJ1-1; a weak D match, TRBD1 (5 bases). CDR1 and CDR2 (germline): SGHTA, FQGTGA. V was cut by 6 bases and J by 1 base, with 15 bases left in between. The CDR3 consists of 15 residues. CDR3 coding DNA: TGTGCCAGCAGAAAAACCGGGACGACGAACACTGAAGCTTTCTTT. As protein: CASRKTGTTNTEAFF.

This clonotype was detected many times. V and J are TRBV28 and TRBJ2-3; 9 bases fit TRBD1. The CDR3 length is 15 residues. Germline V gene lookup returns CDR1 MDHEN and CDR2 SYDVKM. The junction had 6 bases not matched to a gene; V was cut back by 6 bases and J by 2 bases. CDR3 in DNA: TGTGCCAGCAGGAAGGGACAGGGCCCCACAGATACGCAGTATTTT. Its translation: CASRKGQGPTDTQYF.